The entry that follows covers one TCR beta chain sequence. Its antigen remains unidentified. It has no much larger one-base neighbor in the sample; base qualities were not kept. These data originate in a study of OX40 agonist ivuxolimab in advanced cancers. Study-wide context: The costimulatory receptor OX40 (CD134) was targeted by ivuxolimab, a fully human IgG2 agonistic monoclonal antibody. Intravenous ivuxolimab was administered to patients every 2 weeks at six dose levels: 0.01, 0.1, 0.3, 1.5, 3 and 10 mg/kg. Of the roughly 52 dose-escalation patients, hepatocellular carcinoma was present in approximately 20, melanoma in approximately 15, renal cell carcinoma in 9 and head and neck cancer in 9. The dose-escalation cohort was around 83% male with a mean age of about 58 years, ranging from about 20 to 80. Patients were allowed to have had prior anti-PD-1, anti-PD-L1 or anti-CTLA-4 therapy, and 40% of the dose-escalation patients had been treated with checkpoint inhibitors. Partial responses were achieved by three dose-escalation patients, of whom one had hepatocellular carcinoma and two had cutaneous melanoma. The purpose of peripheral TCRbeta sequencing was to test whether ivuxolimab changed TCR sequence diversity and led to clonal T-cell expansion. The paper covers the monotherapy dose-escalation part of the phase I ivuxolimab trial, which included N of about 50 patients. General findings and caveats noted by the study authors: Low levels of normalized T-cell clonal expansion were also seen in some nonresponding patients. At doses from 0.1 to 3.0 mg/kg, clonal expansion was seen in both CD4+ and CD8+ blood T cells between baseline and week 6. On average, CD8+ T cells showed more expanded clones than CD4+ T cells after ivuxolimab. The antigen specificity of the clonally expanded peripheral T cells was not determined. In the 0.1-3.0 mg/kg groups, partial responders had among the lowest normalized peripheral clonal expansion, particularly in CD8+ T cells.

V loses 10 bases, J loses 8 bases, and the germline ends lie 12 bases apart. The germline V gene sets CDR1 to MNHEY and CDR2 to SVGAGI. From its cysteine to its phenylalanine, the CDR3 spans 11 amino acids. Kept here is only the CDR3 DNA, which spans 33 bases and is read in frame from base 1. The trial excluded patients who had a history of autoimmune disease or who were on systemic immunosuppression. In every dose cohort, peripheral blood was drawn for TCR sequencing at baseline, cycle 4 day 1, and cycle 7 day 1. The samples were taken from a phase I, first-in-human, multicenter, open-label dose-escalation trial of ivuxolimab. Adults with locally advanced or metastatic melanoma, renal cell, hepatocellular, or head and neck squamous cell carcinoma were enrolled in the trial. Before TCR sequencing, CD4+ T cells and CD8+ T cells were sorted from peripheral blood as separate populations. Genomic DNA was extracted from sorted cells for sequencing of the TCRbeta CDR3 region. The immunoSEQ Assay was used for sequencing of TCRbeta CDR3 regions. TCRdb's version of the immuneACCESS table is confined to in-frame rearrangements and falls short of the full clone set. An unresolved V gene accounts for under half of the shortfall where checked; the remainder is of unknown origin. Here the sample has about 79,000 clones; 80% to 95% occur a single time. Together, the top ten hold about 0.54% of the sample.

The sample was CD4+ or CD8+ T cells sorted from blood, taken in a trial of the OX40 agonist ivuxolimab. The receptor was isolated from an adult with an advanced solid tumor such as melanoma, head and neck, liver or kidney cancer. Rearrangement joined TRBV6-5 to TRBJ1-3; perhaps TRBD1 is the D gene, with 5 bases matching. The sequence in DNA is TGTGCCACCCAGAGGGGAGACACCATATATTTT. This is translated as CATQRGDTIYF.